Shown below are 19 T cell receptor beta chains from a single sample sequenced in a study of neurological immune-mediated disorders. One entry per CDR3 protein results from TCRdb running MiXCR on the 5' RACE reads. This table holds about 20,000 distinct CDR3 sequences, 7.5% found once. Sequencing was performed on CD8+ T cells from blood. The receptors were gathered from a woman younger than 45 with HTLV-1-associated myelopathy (HAM/TSP).

This clonotype came up many times. The V and J genes are TRBV6-1 and TRBJ1-1; possible D gene TRBD1, 5 bases. This CDR3 contains 16 residues. The V gene lost 6 bases and the J gene lost 2 bases, with 19 bases spanning the gap. Germline V gives CDR1 MNHNS, CDR2 SASEGT. CDR3 nucleotides: TGTGCCAGCAGGCGTAGGCGTCAGGGACCCAACACTGAAGCTTTCTTT. Protein product: CASRRRRQGPNTEAFF.

The chain uses TRBV29-1 and TRBJ2-7; no clear D. Between the trimmed V and J ends, which lost 5 bases and 3 bases, there was a span of 14 bases. This CDR3 region has 13 residues. Germline-derived CDR1 and CDR2 are SQVTM and ANQGSEA. The CDR3 region has the DNA TGCAGCGTTCTTCGTTGGGAACGCTACGAGCAGTACTTC. This translates into CSVLRWERYEQYF.

There are a few counts of this clonotype. This chain connects TRBV30 to TRBJ2-7; maybe TRBD1 (5 bases). The CDR3 has 13 residues. The germline gives CDR1 GTSNPN, CDR2 SVGIG (reference sequence). The germline V and J ends were trimmed by 1 base and 3 bases, with 10 bases remaining between them. CDR3 in amino acids: CAWSEGFGYEQYF. The CDR3 nucleotides read TGTGCCTGGAGTGAGGGGTTCGGCTACGAGCAGTACTTC.

This clonotype was seen ten or more times. The DNA for the CDR3 is TGTGCCAGCAGTCAGGATAGCAATCAGCCCCAGCATTTT. Protein product: CASSQDSNQPQHF. The chain uses TRBV6-1 and TRBJ1-5; D unclear. Germline V gene lookup returns CDR1 MNHNS and CDR2 SASEGT. This CDR3 contains 13 residues. Trimming left V 5 bases short and J 0 bases short, with 5 bases between.

This clonotype showed up many times. V and J are TRBV5-1 and TRBJ2-7; no reliable D call. The CDR3 runs 16 residues. Trimming stripped 0 bases from V and 7 bases from J, with 20 bases between. Germline V lookup: CDR1 SGHRS, CDR2 YFSETQ. CDR3 amino acids: CASSLEGGLGWEEQYF. CDR3 in DNA: TGCGCCAGCAGCTTGGAGGGCGGTCTGGGGTGGGAAGAGCAGTACTTC.

The CDR3 DNA reads TGCAGCGTCTGGACAGGGGGCGGGGAGCAGTTCTTC. Residues: CSVWTGGGEQFF. The chain uses TRBV29-1 and TRBJ2-1, with 11 bases fitting TRBD1. CDR3 length: 12 residues. In germline, CDR1 is SQVTM, CDR2 ANQGSEA. The V segment lost 6 bases and the J segment 10 bases; nucleotides outside the gene matches: 5.

This clonotype showed up many times. This chain uses TRBV30 with TRBJ2-2; 8 bases map to TRBD1. Looked up from germline, CDR1 is GTSNPN and CDR2 is SVGIG (reference sequence). J gave up 4 bases and V 5 bases, and 6 bases lay outside the gene matches. CDR3 length: 14 residues. CDR3 nucleotide sequence: TGTGCCTGGGGGGGACAGGCCGTCACCGGGGAGCTGTTTTTT. This translates into CAWGGQAVTGELFF.

This clonotype was recorded many times. The V and J genes are TRBV4-2 and TRBJ1-1; D is unclear. The germline gives CDR1 LGHNA, CDR2 YNFKEQ. The CDR3 is 13 amino acids. V shed 3 bases and J shed 0 bases, with 5 bases lying between them. The CDR3 spells CASSQNMNTEAFF. CDR3 coding DNA: TGTGCCAGCAGCCAGAACATGAACACTGAAGCTTTCTTT.

This clonotype was seen ten or more times. The chain links TRBV2 to TRBJ2-3; 7 bases are a match to TRBD2. The CDR3 has 16 residues. In germline, CDR1 is SNHLY, CDR2 FYNNEI. Trimming at V came to 4 bases and at J to 3 bases, leaving 10 bases not matched to a gene. The CDR3 is CASSAGLVFGTDTQYF. The CDR3 nucleotides read TGTGCCAGCAGTGCCGGACTAGTTTTCGGAACAGATACGCAGTATTTT.

This clonotype was recorded many times. The gene calls are TRBV29-1 and TRBJ1-1; TRBD1 aligns across 12 bases. This CDR3 spans 12 amino acids. V lost 6 bases and J lost 11; bases outside the gene matches: 7. The germline CDR1 and CDR2 sequences are SQVTM and ANQGSEA. CDR3 protein: CSVGTGGIGAFF. CDR3 coding DNA: TGCAGCGTCGGGACAGGGGGCATAGGGGCTTTCTTT.

This clonotype was recorded a few times. The chain links TRBV6-4 to TRBJ1-2; the D is unclear. Germline CDR1 reads MRHNA; CDR2 reads SNTAGT. V lost 6 bases and J 1 base, leaving 12 bases between the germline ends. CDR3 length equals 14 residues. The CDR3 nucleotides are TGTGCCAGCAGGGATTCGGACCTTAACTATGGCTACACCTTC. Encoded protein: CASRDSDLNYGYTF.

Ten or more counts support this clonotype. The chain recombines TRBV27 with TRBJ1-6; D possibly corresponds to TRBD1 (6 bases). Germline-derived CDR1 and CDR2 are MNHEY and SMNVEV (reference sequence). This CDR3 has 14 amino acids. With 6 bases removed from V and 11 bases from J, the gap between germline ends came to 17 bases. The CDR3: CASSPQGAEPPLHF. In DNA form, the CDR3 reads TGTGCCAGCAGCCCACAGGGCGCTGAGCCACCCCTCCACTTT.

This clonotype was found many times. The J gene is TRBJ1-1, the V gene TRBV19; 12 positions match TRBD1. Trimming took 4 bases from V and 5 from J; bases not matched to a gene: 8. The CDR3 consists of 16 residues. Germline V lookup: CDR1 LNHDA, CDR2 SQIVND (reference sequence). In DNA form, the CDR3 reads TGTGCCAGTAGTAGGAGGCGGGGACAGGGGGCTACTGAAGCTTTCTTT. It codes for CASSRRRGQGATEAFF.

The table lists this clonotype with many counts. The gene calls are TRBV3-1 and TRBJ2-1; TRBD2 matches at 10 bases. The length of the CDR3 is 22 residues. V lost 3 bases and J lost 12; bases outside the gene matches: 32. Looked up from germline, CDR1 is LGHDT and CDR2 is YNNKEL (reference sequence). CDR3 nucleotides: TGTGCCAGCAGCCACGCTCTTTGGGACCAAAGCCTAGCGGGGGCTGGTGGGGCTGGGCAGTTCTTC. Its protein is CASSHALWDQSLAGAGGAGQFF.

This clonotype was seen repeatedly, ten times or more. This sequence joins TRBV14 and TRBJ1-4; a weak D match, TRBD1 (5 bases). Per the germline V gene, CDR1 is SGHDN and CDR2 is FVKESK. The CDR3 extends over 16 amino acids. V lost 1 base and J lost 4, with 13 bases in between. The DNA of the CDR3 is TGTGCCAGCAGCCAAGTTCGGGCAGGGTTTAATGAAAAACTGTTTTTT. Translated, it gives CASSQVRAGFNEKLFF.

The sample holds many counts of this clonotype. The chain combines TRBV5-5 with TRBJ2-2; the match to TRBD1 covers 8 bases. Germline V gives CDR1 SGHKS, CDR2 YYEKEE (reference sequence). V shed 0 bases, J shed 6 bases, and the junction held 4 bases outside the gene matches. The CDR3 runs to 15 residues. The DNA of the CDR3 is TGTGCCAGCAGCTTGGCGGGACAGGCCCCCGGGGAGCTGTTTTTT. Protein product: CASSLAGQAPGELFF.

This clonotype was seen ten or more times. This chain connects TRBV7-2 to TRBJ1-2; maybe TRBD1 (5 bases). The V gene's germline CDR1 is SGHTA and CDR2 FQGNSA. The CDR3 has 16 amino acids. V lost 1 base and J lost 0, with 12 bases in between. The chain's CDR3 is CASSLGIRGPNYGYTF. The CDR3 nucleotides are TGTGCCAGCAGCTTAGGTATACGGGGACCTAACTATGGCTACACCTTC.

Ten or more counts support this clonotype. The chain employs TRBV2 and TRBJ2-7; TRBD1 matches 10 bases. Germline V gene data show CDR1 as SNHLY and CDR2 as FYNNEI. The V gene end was trimmed by 6 bases and the J gene end by 6 bases; junction bases not matched to a gene: 8. The CDR3 is 14 residues long. In nucleotides, the CDR3 is TGTGCCAGCAGAGAGGGACAGGGGTTGTTCGAGCAGTACTTC. Translation: CASREGQGLFEQYF.

This clonotype was picked up many times. The chain joins TRBV6-1 to TRBJ1-1; D remains ambiguous. Germline V gene data show CDR1 as MNHNS and CDR2 as SASEGT. The CDR3 sequence is 15 residues long. The V and J ends lost 5 bases and 0 bases respectively, with 13 bases between them. CDR3 DNA sequence: TGTGCCAGCAGTACCTTCGTCGGGATGAACACTGAAGCTTTCTTT. Its translation is CASSTFVGMNTEAFF.